The 18 T cell receptor beta chains presented below share a single source sample, sequenced in a study of quantifying T cell responses using KT2 cells. Background on the study: TCR alpha and beta constant-region primers primed reverse transcription of RNA.

Each cDNA got a UMI-containing oligo ligated at its 3' end. First-round PCR used roughly 4 cycles and beta primers RC1.1 and RC1.2 covering TRBC1 and TRBC2. Each CDR3 protein gets one entry after TCRdb re-called the UMI-ligation and nested PCR reads with MiXCR. The sample records approximately 50,000 distinct CDR3 sequences, 9.5% to 13% being singletons. Material: PBMCs spiked with cells of the T cell clone KT2. These TCRs come from a human donor.

This clonotype was seen more than once but under ten times. V gene TRBV7-6 combines with J gene TRBJ1-1; TRBD1 is a possible D gene (5 bases). CDR1 and CDR2 from the germline V gene are SGHVS and FNYEAQ. The CDR3 has 18 amino acids. Deletions cut 5 bases from V and 1 base from J, with 23 bases between. The CDR3 coding sequence is TGTGCCAGCAGCCCCCTAGGCGGGGCCTCCTCCAAGAACACTGAAGCTTTCTTT. Translating gives CASSPLGGASSKNTEAFF.

The chain joins TRBV12-3 or TRBV12-4 to TRBJ2-5; no clear D gene. Trimming shortened V by 4 bases and J by 1 base, and 4 bases separated the two germline ends. The length of the CDR3 is 12 residues. The CDR3 is CASSWGQETQYF. As DNA, the CDR3 is TGTGCCAGCAGTTGGGGCCAAGAGACCCAGTACTTC.

In its sample, this clonotype ranks as medium-sized. The V and J genes are TRBV7-9 and TRBJ1-5; perhaps TRBD1 as D (6 bases). V lost 3 bases to trimming and J lost 3 bases, with 9 bases between them. The germline V gene encodes CDR1 SEHNR and CDR2 FQNEAQ (reference sequence). CDR3 length: 14 amino acids. CDR3 bases: TGTGCCAGCAGCTTTACAGGGAACAATCAGCCCCAGCATTTT. It specifies CASSFTGNNQPQHF.

This clonotype was seen ten or more times. The rearrangement joins TRBV18 to TRBJ1-5; possible D gene TRBD1, 5 bases. Trimming took off 3 bases at V and 4 bases at J, with 10 bases between the two ends. Germline CDR1 KGHSH, CDR2 LQKENI. CDR3 length: 14 amino acids. CDR3 sequence (DNA): TGTGCCAGCTCACCCTCGGGGGGTAATCAGCCCCAGCATTTT. This sequence encodes CASSPSGGNQPQHF.

The chain links TRBV7-9 to TRBJ2-1, with D perhaps TRBD2 (5 bases). The germline V gene encodes CDR1 SEHNR and CDR2 FQNEAQ (reference sequence). Trimming cost V 6 bases and J 7 bases, with 19 bases left between them. The CDR3 is made up of 15 amino acids. The CDR3 spells CASRDTRGSGNEQFF. The DNA of the CDR3 is TGTGCCAGCAGAGATACTCGGGGTTCTGGTAATGAGCAGTTCTTC.

This sequence joins TRBV12-3 or TRBV12-4 and TRBJ2-2, with D uncertain. V was cut by 7 bases and J by 7 bases, with 10 bases left in between. CDR3 size: 12 residues. The CDR3 nucleotides are TGTGCCAGCACCAGTGGTTTCGGGGAGCTGTTTTTT. Translation gives CASTSGFGELFF.

This clonotype was observed a handful of times. The rearrangement uses TRBV3-1 and TRBJ2-5; TRBD2 matches at 12 bases. Germline CDR1 reads LGHDT; CDR2 reads YNNKEL (reference sequence). The CDR3 contains 17 residues. With V trimmed by 2 bases and J by 5 bases, 9 bases remained unmatched. CDR3 nucleotides: TGTGCCAGCAGCCAATCCTCTAGCGGGGGGGCCTTCGAGACCCAGTACTTC. It yields the protein CASSQSSSGGAFETQYF.

This rearrangement joins TRBV27 to TRBJ1-6, with D unresolved. This CDR3 has 16 amino acids. Germline V gives CDR1 MNHEY, CDR2 SMNVEV (reference sequence). V lost 0 bases and J lost 6, with 12 bases in between. CDR3 bases: TGTGCCAGCAGTTTATCCAACGCGGGAGCTAATTCACCCCTCCACTTT. This codes for CASSLSNAGANSPLHF.

The sample holds a few counts of this clonotype. J is TRBJ1-2 and V is TRBV6-5; TRBD1 agrees at 8 bases. V shed 0 bases, J shed 7 bases, and the junction held 7 bases outside the gene matches. The CDR3 loop spans 15 amino acids. Germline CDR1 and CDR2: MNHEY and SVGAGI. The CDR3 coding sequence is TGTGCCAGCAGTTACTCAGGGCAGGGGGCGGTTGGCTACACCTTC. Amino acid sequence: CASSYSGQGAVGYTF.

In its sample, this clonotype was seen many times. The chain combines TRBV7-3 with TRBJ2-1; TRBD1 agrees at 9 bases. Germline trimming cut 2 bases from V and 9 bases from J; bases unmatched to any gene: 17. The CDR3 has 18 residues. The germline CDR1 and CDR2 sequences are SGHTA and FQGTGA. In nucleotides, the CDR3 is TGTGCCAGCAGCTTACAAGGACCGGGACAGGGTTATTTGATTGAGCAGTTCTTC. Translated: CASSLQGPGQGYLIEQFF.

The chain has TRBV6-1 and TRBJ2-1, with TRBD2 identical over 10 bases. Trimming removed 5 bases from V and 4 bases from J; junction bases left unmatched: 5. In germline, CDR1 is MNHNS, CDR2 SASEGT. The CDR3 has 15 amino acids. The CDR3 loop reads CASSLAGVDYNEQFF. The CDR3 DNA reads TGTGCCAGCAGTCTAGCGGGGGTCGATTACAATGAGCAGTTCTTC.

The chain links TRBV7-9 to TRBJ1-4; 7 nucleotides line up with TRBD1. Trimming took 5 bases from V and 1 from J; bases not matched to a gene: 7. Germline CDR1 SEHNR, CDR2 FQNEAQ (reference sequence). CDR3 length equals 16 residues. CDR3 region: CASSILSGGTNEKLFF. The CDR3 DNA sequence: TGTGCCAGCAGCATTCTCTCAGGGGGAACTAATGAAAAACTGTTTTTT. The whole variable domain, remainder taken from reference TRBV7-9 and TRBJ1-4, is DTGVSQNPRHKITKRGQNVTFRCDPISEHNRLYWYRQTLGQGPEFLTYFQNEAQLEKSRLLSDRFSAERPKGSFSTLEIQRTEQGDSAMYLCASSILSGGTNEKLFFGSGTQLSVL.

This clonotype turned up a few times. The chain has TRBV18 and TRBJ1-5; D perhaps matches TRBD1 (5 bases). V lost 3 bases and J 6 bases, leaving 15 bases between the germline ends. Germline V gene data show CDR1 as KGHSH and CDR2 as LQKENI. This CDR3 is built from 15 residues. The chain's CDR3 is CASSPGDFFVQPQHF. For the CDR3, the DNA is TGTGCCAGCTCACCGGGGGATTTTTTCGTTCAGCCCCAGCATTTT.

The sample holds many counts of this clonotype. The chain carries TRBV29-1 and TRBJ2-3; D possibly corresponds to TRBD2 (5 bases). The V and J ends lost 3 bases and 1 base respectively, with 8 bases between them. This CDR3 contains 13 residues. Germline V gene lookup returns CDR1 SQVTM and CDR2 ANQGSEA. The CDR3 region has the DNA TGCAGCGTTGAGAGCGGAGGCACAGATACGCAGTATTTT. It encodes CSVESGGTDTQYF.

This clonotype was found many times. V is TRBV7-2 and J is TRBJ2-5, with D unclear. Trimming left V 5 bases short and J 1 base short, with 11 bases between. The CDR3 totals 14 residues. Germline CDR1 is SGHTA and CDR2 is FQGNSA. In DNA, the CDR3 is TGTGCCAGCAGCCCACGGGCCGGCCAAGAGACCCAGTACTTC. Translated: CASSPRAGQETQYF.

This clonotype was detected only a few times. V is TRBV7-3 and J is TRBJ2-6; 10 nucleotides match TRBD2. This CDR3 comprises 18 residues. Germline V gene data show CDR1 as SGHTA and CDR2 as FQGTGA. V lost 5 bases to trimming and J lost 4 bases; unmatched junction nucleotides: 11. The CDR3 nucleotides read TGTGCCAGCAGCCCCTCAGCGGGGGGGCCGGAGGGGGCCAACGTCCTGACTTTC. Translation: CASSPSAGGPEGANVLTF.

This clonotype was observed a few times. The chain joins TRBV5-1 to TRBJ1-1; no clear D gene. This CDR3 contains 15 residues. Germline CDR1 and CDR2: SGHRS and YFSETQ. Trimming removed 0 bases at V and 1 base at J, with 10 bases between. CDR3 sequence (DNA): TGCGCCAGCAGCTTGGTTTACGGAGCGAACACTGAAGCTTTCTTT. The encoded protein is CASSLVYGANTEAFF.

This clonotype was counted only a few times. The gene calls are TRBV7-9 and TRBJ1-4, with 9 bases fitting TRBD1. The length of the CDR3 is 15 residues. With 5 bases clipped from V and 7 bases from J, the junction kept 8 bases outside the gene matches. The germline V gene has CDR1 SEHNR and CDR2 FQNEAQ (reference sequence). The CDR3 region is CASSPPTGGVEKLFF. The CDR3 DNA reads TGTGCCAGCAGCCCACCGACAGGGGGAGTTGAAAAACTGTTTTTT.